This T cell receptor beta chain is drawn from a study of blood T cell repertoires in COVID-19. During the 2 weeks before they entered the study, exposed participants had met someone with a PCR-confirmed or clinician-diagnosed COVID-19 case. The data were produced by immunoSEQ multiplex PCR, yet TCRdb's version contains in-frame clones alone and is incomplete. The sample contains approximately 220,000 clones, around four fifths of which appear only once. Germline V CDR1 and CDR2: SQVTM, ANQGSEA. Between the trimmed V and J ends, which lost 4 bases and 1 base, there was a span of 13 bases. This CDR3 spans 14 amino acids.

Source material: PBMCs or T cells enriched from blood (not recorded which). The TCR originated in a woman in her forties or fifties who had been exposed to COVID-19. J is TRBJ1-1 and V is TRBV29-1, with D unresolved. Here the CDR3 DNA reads TGCAGCGTTGTCCCCCAGACAACGAACACTGAAGCTTTCTTT. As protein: CSVVPQTTNTEAFF.